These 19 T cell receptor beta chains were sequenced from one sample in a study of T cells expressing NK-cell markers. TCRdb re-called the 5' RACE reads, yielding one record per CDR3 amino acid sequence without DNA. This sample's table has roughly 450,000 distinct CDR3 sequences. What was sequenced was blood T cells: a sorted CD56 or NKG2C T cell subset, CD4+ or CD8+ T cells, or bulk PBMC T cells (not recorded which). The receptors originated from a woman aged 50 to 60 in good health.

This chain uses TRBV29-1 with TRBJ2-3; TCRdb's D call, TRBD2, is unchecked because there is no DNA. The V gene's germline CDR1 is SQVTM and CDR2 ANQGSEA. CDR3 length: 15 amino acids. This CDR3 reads CSVVTLAGAADTQYF.

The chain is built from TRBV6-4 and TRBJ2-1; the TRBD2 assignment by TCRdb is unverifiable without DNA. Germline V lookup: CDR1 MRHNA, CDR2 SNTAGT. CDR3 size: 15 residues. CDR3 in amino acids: CASSPAGTTYNEQFF.

CDR3 sequence: CASNGQTGYGYTF. J is TRBJ1-2 and V is TRBV6-1. In germline, CDR1 is MNHNS, CDR2 SASEGT. The CDR3 runs 13 residues.

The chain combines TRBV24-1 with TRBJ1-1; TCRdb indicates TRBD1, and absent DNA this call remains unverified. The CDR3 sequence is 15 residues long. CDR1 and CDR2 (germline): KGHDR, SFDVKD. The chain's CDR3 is CATSGGDYMNTEAFF.

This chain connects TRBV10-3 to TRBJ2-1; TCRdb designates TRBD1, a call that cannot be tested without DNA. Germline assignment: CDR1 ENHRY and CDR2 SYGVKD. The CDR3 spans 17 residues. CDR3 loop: CAIKKGTEGQGNNEQFF.

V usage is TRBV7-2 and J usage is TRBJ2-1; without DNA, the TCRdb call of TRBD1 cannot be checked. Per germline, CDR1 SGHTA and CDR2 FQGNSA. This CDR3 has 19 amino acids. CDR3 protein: CASSRPERQGFFRHNEQFF.

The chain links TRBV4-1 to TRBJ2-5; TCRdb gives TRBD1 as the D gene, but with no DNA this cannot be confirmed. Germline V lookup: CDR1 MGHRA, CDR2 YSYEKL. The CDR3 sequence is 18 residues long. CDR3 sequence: CASSQDFGTGKRKETQYF.

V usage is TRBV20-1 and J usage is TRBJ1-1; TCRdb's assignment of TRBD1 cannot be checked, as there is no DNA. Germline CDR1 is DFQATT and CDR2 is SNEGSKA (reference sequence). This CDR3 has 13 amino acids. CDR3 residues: CSAIYGGNTEAFF.

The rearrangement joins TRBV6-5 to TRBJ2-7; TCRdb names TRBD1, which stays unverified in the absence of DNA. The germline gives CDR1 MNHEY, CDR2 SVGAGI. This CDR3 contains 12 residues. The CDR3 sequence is CATTGGTYEQYF.

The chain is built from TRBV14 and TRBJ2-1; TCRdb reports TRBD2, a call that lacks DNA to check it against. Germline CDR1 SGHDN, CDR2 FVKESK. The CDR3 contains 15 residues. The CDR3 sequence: CASSLTMRSYNEQFF.

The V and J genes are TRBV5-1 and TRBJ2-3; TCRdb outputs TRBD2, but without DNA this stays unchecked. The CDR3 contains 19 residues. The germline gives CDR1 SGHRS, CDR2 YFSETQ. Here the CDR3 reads CASSPGLAGGTSVTDTQYF. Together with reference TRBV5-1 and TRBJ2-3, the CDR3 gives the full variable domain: KAGVTQTPRYLIKTRGQQVTLSCSPISGHRSVSWYQQTPGQGLQFLFEYFSETQRNKGNFPGRFSGRQFSNSRSEMNVSTLELGDSALYLCASSPGLAGGTSVTDTQYFGPGTRLTVL.

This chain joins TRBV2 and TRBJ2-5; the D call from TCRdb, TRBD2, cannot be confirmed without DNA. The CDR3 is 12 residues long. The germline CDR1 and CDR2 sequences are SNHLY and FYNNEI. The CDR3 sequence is CASRRGGETQYF.

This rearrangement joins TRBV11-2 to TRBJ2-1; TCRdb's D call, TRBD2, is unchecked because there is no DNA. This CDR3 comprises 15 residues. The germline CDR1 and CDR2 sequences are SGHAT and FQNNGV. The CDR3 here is CASSLSGRGGNEQFF.

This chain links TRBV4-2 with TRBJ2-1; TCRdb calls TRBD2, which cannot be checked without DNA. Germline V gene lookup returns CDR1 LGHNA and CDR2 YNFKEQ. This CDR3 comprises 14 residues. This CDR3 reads CASSQDEAGGPKFF.

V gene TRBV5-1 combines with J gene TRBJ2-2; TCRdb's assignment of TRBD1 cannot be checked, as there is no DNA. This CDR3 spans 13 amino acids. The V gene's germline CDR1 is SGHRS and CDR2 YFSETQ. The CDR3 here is CASSMTVTGELFF.

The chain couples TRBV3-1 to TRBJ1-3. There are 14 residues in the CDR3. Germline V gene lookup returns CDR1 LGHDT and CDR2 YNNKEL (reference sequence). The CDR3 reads CASSLSRIGNTIYF.

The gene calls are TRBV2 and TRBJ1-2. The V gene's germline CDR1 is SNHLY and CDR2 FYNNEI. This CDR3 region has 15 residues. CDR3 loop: CASSEEASRAYGYTF.

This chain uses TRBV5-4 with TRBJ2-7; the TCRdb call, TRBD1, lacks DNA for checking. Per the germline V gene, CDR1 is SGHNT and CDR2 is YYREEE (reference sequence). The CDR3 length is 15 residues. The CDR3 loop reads CASSLWGPSSYEQYF.

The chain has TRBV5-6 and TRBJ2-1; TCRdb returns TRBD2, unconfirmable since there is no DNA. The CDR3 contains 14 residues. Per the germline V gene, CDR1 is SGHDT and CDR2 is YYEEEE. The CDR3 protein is CASSKIAGVGEQFF.